A single sample gave rise to the 21 T cell receptor beta chains below, sequenced in a study of T cells in Graves' hyperthyroidism and ophthalmopathy. RNA transcripts gave rise to amplified TCR beta CDR3 regions. In the first-round RT-PCR of the TCR CDR3, the HTBI primer set was used. TCRdb ran MiXCR on the multiplex PCR reads and lists one entry per CDR3 protein. The sample includes hundreds of thousands of distinct CDR3 sequences, approximately 13% of them seen just once. Material: blood. The receptors stem from a woman in her thirties or forties with Graves' ophthalmopathy.

This clonotype was recorded many times. The genes are TRBV7-9 and TRBJ2-1; D is unresolved. V lost 2 bases, J lost 7 bases, and 6 bases lay in between. The CDR3 loop spans 12 amino acids. Germline values: CDR1 SEHNR, CDR2 FQNEAQ (reference sequence). The CDR3 spells CASSLTINEQFF. DNA for the CDR3: TGTGCCAGCAGCTTAACAATAAATGAGCAGTTCTTC.

This clonotype occurred a few times. One base away lies a much larger clone, so this may be a sequencing read error. It is likely a read error, because the conserved phenylalanine at the end of the CDR3 is missing. The chain uses TRBV28 and TRBJ2-7, with D possibly matching TRBD1 (5 bases). The ends were cut back, 3 bases at V and 0 bases at J, with 9 bases in the middle. In germline, CDR1 is MDHEN, CDR2 SYDVKM. The CDR3 totals 14 residues. CDR3 region: CASSFADNSYEQYS. CDR3 bases: TGTGCCAGCAGTTTCGCGGACAACTCCTACGAGCAGTACTCC.

The J gene is TRBJ2-4, the V gene TRBV20-1; TRBD1 matches at 7 bases. The V gene's germline CDR1 is DFQATT and CDR2 SNEGSKA (reference sequence). The length of the CDR3 is 15 residues. V gave up 6 bases and J gave up 4 bases; unmatched junction bases: 12. CDR3 in DNA: TGCAGTGCACCTGTTACCGGGACAGATAAAAACATTCAGTACTTC. It yields the protein CSAPVTGTDKNIQYF.

This clonotype was seen repeatedly, ten times or more. The germline gene is not matched at one end of the junction; a read error may be the cause. The chain has TRBV6-5 and TRBJ1-1, with TRBD1 as a possible D gene (5 bases). The length of the CDR3 is 13 residues. Germline V gene data show CDR1 as MNHEY and CDR2 as SVGAGI. This chain's CDR3 is CASTYLGTTEAFF. The CDR3 DNA sequence: TGTGCCAGCACTTACCTCGGGACCACTGAAGCTTTCTTT.

This clonotype was seen ten or more times. This chain links TRBV7-2 with TRBJ1-1, with D unresolved. This CDR3 is built from 15 residues. Germline lookup yields CDR1 SGHTA and CDR2 FQGNSA. V lost 1 base, J lost 1 base, and 10 bases lay in between. CDR3 sequence: CASSLVPGRNTEAFF. CDR3 sequence (DNA): TGTGCCAGCAGCTTAGTTCCGGGTAGGAACACTGAAGCTTTCTTT.

The gene calls are TRBV18 and TRBJ1-3; D remains unclear. Germline CDR1 KGHSH, CDR2 LQKENI. There are 16 residues in the CDR3. V lost 2 bases and J lost 2, with 13 bases in between. As DNA, the CDR3 is TGTGCCAGCTCACCAGGGATAATAGGGACTGGAAACACCATATATTTT. This sequence encodes CASSPGIIGTGNTIYF.

This clonotype appeared many times. This chain joins TRBV2 and TRBJ2-3; D is possibly TRBD2 (6 bases). The CDR3 is 15 amino acids. The germline V gene has CDR1 SNHLY and CDR2 FYNNEI. Trimming cost V 6 bases and J 0 bases, with 13 bases left between them. The CDR3 DNA sequence: TGTGCCAGCAGGGGACTCAGGAGCAGCACAGATACGCAGTATTTT. It specifies CASRGLRSSTDTQYF.

This clonotype has just a few counts. V and J are TRBV9 and TRBJ1-1; TRBD1 is a possible D gene (6 bases). The V end was cut by 1 base, the J end by 11 bases, with 12 bases between. The CDR3 loop spans 12 amino acids. Germline V gene sequence: CDR1 SGDLS, CDR2 YYNGEE. CDR3 loop: CASSVTERGAFF. The DNA of the CDR3 is TGTGCCAGCAGCGTAACTGAAAGGGGGGCTTTCTTT.

Many counts were recorded for this clonotype. The chain couples TRBV11-1 to TRBJ2-1, with 9 bases matching TRBD2. Germline V gene lookup returns CDR1 SGHAT and CDR2 FQDESV (reference sequence). Trimming at V came to 5 bases and at J to 8 bases, leaving 13 bases not matched to a gene. This CDR3 has 16 residues. CDR3 nucleotides: TGTGCCAGCAGCGGTTCCTTAGCGGGAGTCTCCGATGAGCAGTTCTTC. Encoded protein: CASSGSLAGVSDEQFF.

This clonotype was found a few times. This sequence joins TRBV2 and TRBJ2-5; 7 bases are a match to TRBD1. After removal of 6 bases from V and 0 bases from J, the junction contained 7 bases not matched to a gene. This CDR3 comprises 15 residues. Germline V gene sequence: CDR1 SNHLY, CDR2 FYNNEI. The CDR3 region has the DNA TGTGCCAGCAGATCGGGACAGCAGTACCAAGAGACCCAGTACTTC. Its protein is CASRSGQQYQETQYF.

With respect to this clonotype: At one boundary the junction diverges from the germline segment, which might be a read error. The V call is TRBV6-2 or TRBV6-3, the J call TRBJ2-7; perhaps D is TRBD1 or TRBD2 (5 bases each). The CDR3 spans 21 residues. Germline CDR1 MNHEY, CDR2 SVGEGT. Written as DNA, the CDR3 is TGTGCCATCAGTGATTCGGGGTGGGGGACGACAAGAAGCCCGACTAACCACGAGCAGTACTTC. It is translated as CAISDSGWGTTRSPTNHEQYF.

This clonotype showed up many times. The rearrangement links TRBV7-8 to TRBJ1-1, with a possible D match to TRBD1 (5 bases). Trimming removed 1 base at V and 5 bases at J, with 14 bases between. Germline CDR1 reads SGHVS; CDR2 reads FQNEAQ. The CDR3 contains 15 residues. The CDR3 DNA follows: TGTGCCAGCAGCTTAGGTTCTTGGGGGACGACTGAAGCTTTCTTT. It encodes CASSLGSWGTTEAFF.

This clonotype was picked up many times. V usage is TRBV12-3 or TRBV12-4 and J usage is TRBJ1-1; TRBD1 agrees at 7 bases. This CDR3 spans 14 amino acids. V shed 6 bases, J shed 5 bases, and the junction held 9 bases outside the gene matches. The DNA of the CDR3 is TGTGCCAGCAGCCGACAGGGAGGGGGTACTGAAGCTTTCTTT. Protein sequence: CASSRQGGGTEAFF.

This clonotype was seen ten or more times. The CDR3, as DNA: TGCAGCGTTGGGGCTCCGTTTAGCGGGGGAAGCACAGATACGCAGTATTTT. Translating it yields CSVGAPFSGGSTDTQYF. V usage is TRBV29-1 and J usage is TRBJ2-3, with 9 bases matching TRBD2. There are 17 residues in the CDR3. Looked up from germline, CDR1 is SQVTM and CDR2 is ANQGSEA. Trimming removed 4 bases from V and 0 bases from J; junction bases left unmatched: 11.

There are many counts of this clonotype. V and J are TRBV7-2 and TRBJ1-3; unclear D gene. Germline V gene lookup returns CDR1 SGHTA and CDR2 FQGNSA. Trimming removed 1 base at V and 3 bases at J, with 1 base between. CDR3 size: 12 residues. The CDR3 nucleotides are TGTGCCAGCAGCTTAGGTGGAAACACCATATATTTT. It encodes CASSLGGNTIYF.

This clonotype was seen more than once but under ten times. The J gene is TRBJ2-7, the V gene TRBV19; the match to TRBD1 covers 7 bases. The CDR3 contains 14 residues. Germline lookup yields CDR1 LNHDA and CDR2 SQIVND (reference sequence). V was pared by 5 bases and J by 2 bases, with 6 bases of the junction left unmatched. The CDR3 DNA is TGTGCCAGTAGTGACCGGGACAGAGCCTACGAGCAGTACTTC. It encodes CASSDRDRAYEQYF.

The sample holds many counts of this clonotype. This chain uses TRBV7-2 with TRBJ1-1; weak D call: TRBD1 (5 bases). The V end was cut by 1 base, the J end by 2 bases, with 8 bases between. The CDR3 consists of 14 residues. The germline CDR1 and CDR2 sequences are SGHTA and FQGNSA. CDR3 residues: CASSLVRGNTEAFF. The CDR3 DNA sequence: TGTGCCAGCAGCTTAGTGAGGGGAAACACTGAAGCTTTCTTT. Full variable domain (rest looked up from reference TRBV7-2 and TRBJ1-1): GAGVSQSPSNKVTEKGKDVELRCDPISGHTALYWYRQSLGQGLEFLIYFQGNSAPDKSGLPSDRFSAERTGGSVSTLTIQRTQQEDSAVYLCASSLVRGNTEAFFGQGTRLTVV.

The sample holds many counts of this clonotype. The chain recombines TRBV20-1 with TRBJ2-1, with 9 bases lining up with TRBD2. V trimming: 5 bases; J trimming: 5 bases; junction bases outside the gene matches: 7. The CDR3 spans 14 residues. In germline, CDR1 is DFQATT, CDR2 SNEGSKA (reference sequence). CDR3 in amino acids: CSAPSGRKDNEQFF. In DNA form, the CDR3 reads TGCAGTGCTCCGAGCGGGAGGAAGGACAATGAGCAGTTCTTC.

Many counts were recorded for this clonotype. V is TRBV12-3 or TRBV12-4 and J is TRBJ2-1; D gene unclear. The length of the CDR3 is 15 residues. Trimming removed 3 bases from V and 2 bases from J, with 11 bases in between. The CDR3 loop is CASSFAGRTYNEQFF. The DNA of the CDR3 is TGTGCCAGCAGTTTCGCCGGCAGGACCTACAATGAGCAGTTCTTC.

This clonotype has a count of ten or more. J is TRBJ2-2 and V is TRBV10-1, with TRBD1 identical over 9 bases. The CDR3 has 15 residues. Germline lookup yields CDR1 WNHNN and CDR2 SYGVQD (reference sequence). V gave up 8 bases and J gave up 5 bases; unmatched junction bases: 9. The CDR3 reads CASAPAGTGTGELFF. The DNA of the CDR3 is TGCGCCAGCGCGCCCGCCGGGACAGGGACCGGGGAGCTGTTTTTT.

This chain joins TRBV29-1 and TRBJ1-2, with a possible D match to TRBD1 (6 bases). CDR1 is SQVTM and CDR2 is ANQGSEA in the germline V gene. The CDR3 runs 13 residues. V dropped 2 bases and J dropped 6 bases, with 13 bases sitting between them. The CDR3 sequence: CSVEYREGDGYTF. The CDR3 DNA follows: TGCAGCGTTGAATACAGGGAGGGTGATGGCTACACCTTC.